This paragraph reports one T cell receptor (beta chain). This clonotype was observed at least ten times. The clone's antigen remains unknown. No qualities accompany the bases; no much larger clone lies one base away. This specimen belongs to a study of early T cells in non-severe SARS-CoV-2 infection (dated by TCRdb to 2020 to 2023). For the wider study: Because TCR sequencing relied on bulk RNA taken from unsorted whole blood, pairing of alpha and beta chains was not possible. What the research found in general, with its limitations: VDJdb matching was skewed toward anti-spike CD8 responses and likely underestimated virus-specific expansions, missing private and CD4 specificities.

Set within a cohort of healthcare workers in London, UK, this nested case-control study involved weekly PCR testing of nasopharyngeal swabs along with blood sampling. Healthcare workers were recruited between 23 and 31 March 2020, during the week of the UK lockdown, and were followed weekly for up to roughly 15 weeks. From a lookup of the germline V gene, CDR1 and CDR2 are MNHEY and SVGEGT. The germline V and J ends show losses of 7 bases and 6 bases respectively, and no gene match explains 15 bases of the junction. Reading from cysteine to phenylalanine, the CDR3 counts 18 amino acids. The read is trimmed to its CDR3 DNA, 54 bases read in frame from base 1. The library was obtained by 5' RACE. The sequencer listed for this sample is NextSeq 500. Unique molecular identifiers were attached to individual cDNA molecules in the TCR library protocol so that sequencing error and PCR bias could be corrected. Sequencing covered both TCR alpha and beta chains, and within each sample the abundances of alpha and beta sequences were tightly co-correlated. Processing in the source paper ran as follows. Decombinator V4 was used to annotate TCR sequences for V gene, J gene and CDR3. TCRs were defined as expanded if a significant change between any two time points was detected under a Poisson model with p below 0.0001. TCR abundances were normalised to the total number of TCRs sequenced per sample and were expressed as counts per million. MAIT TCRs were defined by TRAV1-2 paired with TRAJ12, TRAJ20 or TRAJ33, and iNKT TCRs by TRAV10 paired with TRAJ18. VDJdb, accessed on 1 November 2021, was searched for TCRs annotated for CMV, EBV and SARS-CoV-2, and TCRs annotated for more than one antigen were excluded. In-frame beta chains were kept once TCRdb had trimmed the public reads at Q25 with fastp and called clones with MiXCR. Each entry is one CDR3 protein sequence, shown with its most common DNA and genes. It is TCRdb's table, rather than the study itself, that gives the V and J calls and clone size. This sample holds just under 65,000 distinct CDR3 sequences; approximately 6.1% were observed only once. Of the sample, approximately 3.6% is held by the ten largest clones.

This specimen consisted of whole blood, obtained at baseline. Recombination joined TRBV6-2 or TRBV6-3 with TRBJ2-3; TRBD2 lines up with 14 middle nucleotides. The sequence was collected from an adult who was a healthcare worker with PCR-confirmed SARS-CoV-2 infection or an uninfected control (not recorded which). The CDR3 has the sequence CASTKTLGLAGVMDTQYF. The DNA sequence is TGTGCCAGCACCAAAACGCTGGGACTAGCGGGAGTTATGGATACGCAGTATTTT.